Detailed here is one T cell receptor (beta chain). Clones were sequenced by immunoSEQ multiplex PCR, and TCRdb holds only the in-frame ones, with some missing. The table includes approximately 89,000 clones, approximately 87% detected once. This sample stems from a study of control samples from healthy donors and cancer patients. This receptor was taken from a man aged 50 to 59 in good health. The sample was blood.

CDR3 region: CASSEDGTGGNTIYF. CDR3 nucleotides: TGTGCCAGCAGTGAAGACGGGACAGGGGGCAACACCATATATTTT. The chain links TRBV6-1 to TRBJ1-3; 12 bases fit TRBD1. The CDR3 loop spans 15 amino acids. Germline CDR1 and CDR2: MNHNS and SASEGT. V shed 1 base and J 7 bases; nucleotides not matched to a gene: 2.